One TCR beta chain is described in this entry. Original handling: Estimation of nucleated cell counts relied on the amplification of reference gene primers. TCRdb keeps only in-frame clones here, not all; method: immunoSEQ multiplex PCR. D and trimming were read from the DNA, whereas the V and J calls and clone size are those reported in that table. The data contain roughly 260,000 clones, 75% to 95% of them singletons. This entry belongs to a study of blood T cell repertoires in COVID-19. The wider study: In each case, the material was cDNA or gDNA derived from T cells, B-cell-depleted T cells, or PBMCs.

Cohorts were determined from participant-reported clinical history. Specimen: PBMCs or T cells enriched from blood (not recorded which). The TCR sequence derives from a woman aged 18-29 years who had recovered from COVID-19.

CDR3 protein: CASSFYLSSGVAYNEQFF. The DNA for the CDR3 is TGTGCCAGCAGCTTTTACCTCTCTTCGGGAGTAGCCTACAATGAGCAGTTCTTC. This chain connects TRBV11-2 to TRBJ2-1; TRBD2 might be the D (6 bases). Germline assignment: CDR1 SGHAT and CDR2 FQNNGV. The CDR3 loop spans 18 amino acids. Trimming cost V 3 bases and J 2 bases, with 20 bases left between them. The full variable domain, in which reference TRBV11-2 and TRBJ2-1 provide the parts outside the CDR3, is EAGVAQSPRYKIIEKRQSVAFWCNPISGHATLYWYQQILGQGPKLLIQFQNNGVVDDSQLPKDRFSAERLKGVDSTLKIQPAKLEDSAVYLCASSFYLSSGVAYNEQFFGPGTRLTVL.